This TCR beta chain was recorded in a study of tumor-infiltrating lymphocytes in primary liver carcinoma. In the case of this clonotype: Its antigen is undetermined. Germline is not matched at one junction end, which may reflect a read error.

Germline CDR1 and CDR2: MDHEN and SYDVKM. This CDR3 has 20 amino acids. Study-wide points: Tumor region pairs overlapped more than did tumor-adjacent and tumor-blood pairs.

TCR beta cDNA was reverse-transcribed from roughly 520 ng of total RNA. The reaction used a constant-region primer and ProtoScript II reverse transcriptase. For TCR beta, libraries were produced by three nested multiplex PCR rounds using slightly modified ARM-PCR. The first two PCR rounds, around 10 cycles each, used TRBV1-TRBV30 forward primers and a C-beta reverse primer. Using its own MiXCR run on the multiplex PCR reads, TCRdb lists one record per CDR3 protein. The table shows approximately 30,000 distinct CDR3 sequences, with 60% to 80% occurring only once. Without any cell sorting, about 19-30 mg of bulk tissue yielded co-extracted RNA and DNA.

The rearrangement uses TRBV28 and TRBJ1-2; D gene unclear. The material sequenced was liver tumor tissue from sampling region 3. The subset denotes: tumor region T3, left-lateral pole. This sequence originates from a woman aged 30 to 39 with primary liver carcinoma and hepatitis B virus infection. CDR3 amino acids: CTSSTGRLVHRQHTNYGYTF. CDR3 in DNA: TGTACCAGCTCCACGGGCAGACTAGTTCACCGTCAGCACACTAACTATGGCTACACCTTC.